Below are 9 T cell receptor beta chains sequenced from a single sample in a study of T-cell memory formation after mild COVID-19. TCRdb reprocessed the 5' RACE reads with MiXCR, giving one entry per CDR3 protein. Here the sample spans roughly 350,000 distinct CDR3 sequences, around 15% being singletons. Sequencing was carried out using PBMCs or a T cell subset sorted from them (not recorded which). The receptors stem from a young man who had mild COVID-19 (a few samples of this study predate the infection). Cell type and time point are not known.

This clonotype appeared a few times. The chain employs TRBV6-5 and TRBJ1-2, with TRBD1 matching 7 bases. In germline, CDR1 is MNHEY, CDR2 SVGAGI. V was clipped by 6 bases and J by 4 bases; unmatched bases: 8. The CDR3 runs to 14 residues. CDR3 coding DNA: TGTGCCAGCAGCCTAGGGACAGCCGGCTATGGCTACACCTTC. This codes for CASSLGTAGYGYTF.

This clonotype was counted between two and nine times. J is TRBJ2-1 and V is TRBV28, with 8 nucleotides matching TRBD1. V was clipped by 4 bases and J by 5 bases; unmatched bases: 7. There are 15 residues in the CDR3. The V gene's germline CDR1 is MDHEN and CDR2 SYDVKM. The DNA of the CDR3 is TGTGCCAGCAGTTCGGAGGACAGGGAGGACAATGAGCAGTTCTTC. As protein: CASSSEDREDNEQFF.

In its sample, this clonotype was seen many times. The chain employs TRBV5-6 and TRBJ2-3, with a weak D call TRBD1 (6 bases). The CDR3 runs 16 residues. V dropped 1 base and J dropped 0 bases, with 12 bases sitting between them. The V gene's germline CDR1 is SGHDT and CDR2 YYEEEE. This chain's CDR3 is CASSLPPGTSTDTQYF. CDR3 bases: TGTGCCAGCAGCTTGCCTCCAGGGACAAGCACAGATACGCAGTATTTT.

This chain connects TRBV20-1 to TRBJ2-5; 8 bases fit TRBD1. The CDR3 length is 15 residues. Per germline, CDR1 DFQATT and CDR2 SNEGSKA (reference sequence). The trim removed 3 bases at V and 3 bases at J, leaving 9 bases unmatched. The chain's CDR3 is CSARGVTGVEETQYF. CDR3 sequence (DNA): TGCAGTGCTAGGGGTGTGACAGGGGTGGAAGAGACCCAGTACTTC.

This CDR3 reads CASRTGTGVGNEQFF. The CDR3 DNA follows: TGTGCCAGCAGAACCGGGACAGGGGTCGGCAATGAGCAGTTCTTC. The rearrangement joins TRBV2 to TRBJ2-1; 10 bases fit TRBD1. Germline CDR1 and CDR2: SNHLY and FYNNEI. V shed 6 bases and J 6 bases; nucleotides not matched to a gene: 8. The CDR3 loop spans 15 amino acids.

This clonotype was recorded a few times. The rearrangement joins TRBV5-1 to TRBJ2-7; D is ambiguous. The V and J ends lost 2 bases and 1 base respectively, with 7 bases between them. The CDR3 loop spans 13 amino acids. Germline CDR1 reads SGHRS; CDR2 reads YFSETQ. CDR3 DNA: TGCGCCAGCAGCTTTGGCAGGTCCTACGAGCAGTACGTC. It encodes CASSFGRSYEQYV.

The chain carries TRBV29-1 and TRBJ1-3; D is unclear. There are 13 residues in the CDR3. The V gene lost 4 bases and the J gene lost 0 bases, with 7 bases spanning the gap. Germline V gives CDR1 SQVTM, CDR2 ANQGSEA. CDR3 protein: CSVVSLSGNTIYF. CDR3 nucleotide sequence: TGCAGCGTTGTAAGCCTCTCTGGAAACACCATATATTTT.

This clonotype was counted only a few times. The chain links TRBV6-5 to TRBJ2-1; D may be TRBD1 or TRBD2 (6 bases each). V was clipped by 7 bases and J by 9 bases, with 22 bases between them. The CDR3 totals 15 residues. Germline V lookup: CDR1 MNHEY, CDR2 SVGAGI. The CDR3 loop reads CASKRTPGGHSEQFF. The CDR3, as DNA: TGTGCCAGCAAACGCACCCCCGGGGGCCATAGTGAGCAGTTCTTC.

Remarks on this clonotype: This may come from a read error, since a much larger clone is one base off. This chain uses TRBV28 with TRBJ2-5; TRBD2 matches 10 bases. V was clipped by 8 bases and J by 7 bases; unmatched bases: 13. This CDR3 has 15 amino acids. Germline CDR1 reads MDHEN; CDR2 reads SYDVKM. CDR3 bases: TGTGCCAGCCGGTCCTCCGAGCGGGGGGGAGTGACCCAGTACTTC. Translation gives CASRSSERGGVTQYF.